This paragraph reports one T cell receptor (beta chain). What it binds is unknown. Expressed TCRB transcripts were sequenced because the entire RNA isolate underwent reverse transcription. Assay: immunoSEQ multiplex PCR; the TCRdb copy retains only in-frame clones and omits some. The repertoire holds 250,000 or so clones, about a fifth seen once, with approximately 0.029% in the top ten. This sample is drawn from a study of beta chain features in type 1 diabetes. Overall study findings and caveats: All four CD4+ subsets of Type 1 diabetes patients contained TCRB CDR3s that were moderately but significantly shorter.

CDR1 and CDR2 (germline): SGDLS, YYNGEE. The CDR3 sequence is 15 residues long. The J segment lost 9 bases and the V segment lost 4 bases, leaving 11 bases of the junction unmatched. This sequence was found in a woman in her thirties or forties with type 1 diabetes. The sample consisted of naive CD4+ T cells from blood. The gene calls are TRBV9 and TRBJ2-5, with 11 bases aligning to TRBD2. The CDR3 sequence: CASSTTGLAEGAQYF. CDR3 sequence (DNA): TGTGCCAGCAGCACAACGGGACTAGCGGAGGGGGCCCAGTACTTC.